This T cell receptor beta chain is from a study of radiotherapy plus CTLA-4 blockade in lung cancer. At the level of the study: Objective responses arose in 18% of patients, and 25% to 35% experienced disease control.

Here immunoSEQ multiplex PCR was the method, and the copy in TCRdb shows in-frame clones only, minus some. Of 70,000 to 90,000 clones detected, under 90% appear once; the ten largest clones hold 0.65% to 0.85%. The study gave focal radiation plus ipilimumab CTLA-4 blockade to patients with chemo-refractory metastatic non-small-cell lung cancer. The CDR3 consists of 13 residues. Trimming pared 1 base from V and 7 bases from J, leaving 8 bases between. Germline V gene sequence: CDR1 SGHVS, CDR2 FNYEAQ. This clone appeared once. As yet, its antigen is unknown. Whole-study results and caveats: Best predicting response, reportedly, were early blood T cell clone dynamics, with interferon-beta. After treatment with radiotherapy plus ipilimumab, TCR clones that came from the tumor expanded in blood.

V usage is TRBV7-6 and J usage is TRBJ1-5; D gene uncertain. The receptor's source is a human donor with non-small cell lung cancer who had stable disease on radiotherapy plus ipilimumab. This material consisted of peripheral blood, taken from a patient treated with radiotherapy plus ipilimumab. The CDR3 sequence is CASSLGLGQPQHF. The CDR3 DNA is TGTGCCAGCAGCTTAGGGCTGGGACAGCCCCAGCATTTT.